Here is one T cell receptor beta chain with its context. Its antigen is still unknown. One junction end disagrees with the germline gene, perhaps due to a read error. The 5'RACE template-switching step produced TCR cDNA and added a universal primer site and UMIs. MiXCR was run by TCRdb on the 5' RACE reads, yielding one entry per CDR3 protein. This sample has 250,000 to 350,000 distinct CDR3 sequences, with about 4.5% found just once. Germline values: CDR1 LNHNV, CDR2 YYDKDF (reference sequence). This CDR3 has 15 residues. The sample originates from a study of T cells after yellow fever vaccination. Whole-study results and caveats: Booster samples showed a return of most primary-vaccination clones (roughly 96% CD4, about 85% CD8). A weaker but faster secondary response was observed, peaking on day 5 versus 15.

The sequence derives from a man younger than 35 who received the YFV17D yellow fever vaccine. This sequence joins TRBV15 and TRBJ2-3, with D tentatively TRBD1 or TRBD2 (5 bases each). Material: PBMCs, obtained 15 days after the yellow fever booster vaccination. The CDR3 bases are TGTGCCACCAGCATAGAGGGACGGAGCACAGATAGGCAGTATTTT. Protein: CATSIEGRSTDRQYF.